The sequence of this T cell receptor (beta chain) was determined in a study of T cell responses to AZD1222 COVID-19 vaccine. Study outcomes and limitations: Donor demographics were predominantly white British with a female majority; clonal diversity may be underestimated. Two doses of AZD1222 preceded a rise in Spike-specific TCR breadth and depth.

With respect to this clone: Antigen specificity is unknown.

Produced via immunoSEQ multiplex PCR; TCRdb's table is partial and in-frame only. Seen here are about 120,000 clones, more than 75% observed once, and the top ten hold about 4%. The V gene end was trimmed by 8 bases and the J gene end by 3 bases; junction bases not matched to a gene: 4. The CDR3 loop spans 13 amino acids. Germline V lookup: CDR1 MNHEY, CDR2 SMNVEV (reference sequence). Second-dose recipients at about 4 or about 12 weeks were treated as one pooled group. The chain recombines TRBV27 with TRBJ2-7; 10 bases fit TRBD1. The sequence was obtained from an adult who received the AZD1222 COVID-19 vaccine. The source material was peripheral blood, sampled 28 days after the second AZD1222 dose. The CDR3 loop is CASLTGGFYEQYF. CDR3 DNA sequence: TGTGCCAGCTTGACAGGGGGCTTCTACGAGCAGTACTTC.